Listed below are T cell receptor beta chains from one sample, sequenced in a study of blood T cell repertoires in COVID-19. The method was immunoSEQ multiplex PCR; TCRdb's version includes in-frame clones alone and lacks a portion of them. The sample lists 70,000 to 95,000 clones; roughly 88% were seen once. Sequenced sample: peripheral blood. Receptors were obtained from a human donor in a cohort sampled during active COVID-19. CDR3s include the opening cysteine and the closing phenylalanine or tryptophan. Fields, in order: clone size, D gene, J gene, V gene, CDR3 protein, CDR3 DNA. The D gene is left open where the match is weak. Only some rows state a clone size, as once, few, many or a class for expanded clones.

>NA|NA|TRBJ2-1|TRBV24-1
CATSESSQHNEQFF
TGTGCCACCAGTGAGTCGTCACAACACAATGAGCAGTTCTTC
>NA|TRBD1|TRBJ1-1|TRBV29-1
CSGRTGGETEAFF
TGCAGCGGCAGGACAGGGGGCGAGACTGAAGCTTTCTTT
>NA|NA|TRBJ1-2|TRBV7-9
CASSLETAYIHGYTF
TGTGCCAGCAGCTTAGAGACAGCTTATATCCATGGCTACACCTTC
>NA|NA|TRBJ1-5|TRBV6-6
CASRRSLEQPQHF
TGTGCCAGCAGGCGAAGCCTGGAGCAGCCCCAGCATTTT
>NA|NA|TRBJ1-5|TRBV5-5
CASSSRVDRLQHF
TGTGCCAGCAGCTCCCGGGTCGATCGTCTCCAGCATTTT
>NA|TRBD2|TRBJ2-7|TRBV5-1
CASRPGTSGSYEQYF
TGCGCCAGCAGGCCCGGGACTAGCGGCTCCTACGAGCAGTACTTC
>NA|TRBD1|TRBJ1-2|TRBV28
CASSRYRGGNYGYTF
TGTGCCAGCAGCCGTTACAGGGGGGGGAACTATGGCTACACCTTC
>NA|NA|TRBJ2-1|TRBV23-1
CASSQSGNHKKRGGGAYNEQFF
TGCGCCAGCAGTCAATCGGGGAATCATAAAAAAAGGGGCGGGGGCGCCTACAATGAGCAGTTCTTC
>NA|NA|TRBJ1-2|TRBV19
CASTHLRGRYGYTF
TGTGCCAGTACCCACCTGCGGGGCCGCTATGGCTACACCTTC
>NA|TRBD1|TRBJ2-7|TRBV7-8
CASSSDTGTDSYEQYF
TGTGCCAGCAGCTCGGATACCGGGACAGATTCCTACGAGCAGTACTTC
>few|TRBD1|TRBJ1-4|TRBV15
CATSRDRTGDEKLFF
TGTGCCACCAGCAGAGATCGGACAGGCGATGAAAAACTGTTTTTT
>NA|NA|TRBJ1-1|TRBV19
CASRLGGTEAFF
TGTGCCAGTAGGCTGGGGGGCACTGAAGCTTTCTTT
>few|NA|TRBJ2-7|TRBV2
CASTPTGYEQYF
TGTGCCAGTACACCCACAGGGTACGAGCAGTACTTC
>few|NA|TRBJ2-7|TRBV19
CASSIGGQSYEQYF
TGTGCCAGTAGTATAGGCGGGCAGTCCTACGAGCAGTACTTC
>NA|NA|TRBJ2-7|TRBV6-2/TRBV6-3
CASSTTGDSYEQYF
TGTGCCAGCAGCACAACGGGAGATTCATACGAGCAGTACTTC
>NA|NA|TRBJ1-2|TRBV3-1/TRBV3-2
CASSPAGGLGYGYTF
TGTGCCAGCAGCCCAGCCGGGGGGCTTGGCTATGGCTACACCTTC
>NA|NA|TRBJ2-7|TRBV3-1/TRBV3-2
CASSQGLTKRNF
TGTGCCAGCAGCCAAGGGTTGACAAAACGAAACTTC
>NA|TRBD1|TRBJ2-3|TRBV7-2
CASSRTPGTGNADTQYF
TGTGCCAGCAGTCGTACCCCCGGGACAGGGAACGCAGATACGCAGTATTTT
>NA|TRBD2|TRBJ2-2|TRBV10-3
CATTPAGMGTGELFF
TGTGCCACGACACCAGCGGGGATGGGCACCGGGGAGCTGTTTTTT
>NA|NA|TRBJ2-3|TRBV7-9
CASSDPRGFTDTQYF
TGTGCCAGCAGCGACCCCAGGGGTTTCACAGATACGCAGTATTTT
>NA|NA|TRBJ2-1|TRBV3-1/TRBV3-2
CASSQIGRELHEQFF
TGTGCCAGCAGCCAAATCGGCCGGGAGCTCCATGAGCAGTTCTTC
>NA|NA|TRBJ2-5|TRBV6-5
CASSLGGAQETQYF
TGTGCCAGCAGTTTAGGGGGGGCTCAAGAGACCCAGTACTTC
>NA|NA|TRBJ2-2|TRBV27
CAAGRRGMAGELFF
TGTGCAGCGGGTCGCCGGGGTATGGCCGGGGAGCTGTTTTTT
>NA|TRBD1|TRBJ2-7|TRBV7-2
CASSSIEFSGGAIEQYF
TGTGCCAGCAGCTCCATAGAGTTTTCAGGGGGCGCGATTGAGCAGTACTTC
>NA|NA|TRBJ1-5|TRBV11-2
CASSSGRGGGYSNQPQHF
TGTGCCAGCAGCTCTGGACGGGGAGGGGGGTATAGCAATCAGCCCCAGCATTTT
>NA|NA|TRBJ1-2|TRBV19
CASSIPSGYTF
TGTGCCAGTAGTATCCCGAGTGGCTACACCTTC
>NA|TRBD1|TRBJ1-2|TRBV18
CASSPSGTVNYGYTF
TGTGCCAGCTCACCTTCCGGGACAGTCAACTATGGCTACACCTTC
>NA|NA|TRBJ2-7|TRBV2
CASSGGRVDTYEQYF
TGTGCCAGCAGTGGGGGCAGGGTTGACACCTACGAGCAGTACTTC
>NA|TRBD1|TRBJ1-1|TRBV19
CASGQGAGEAFF
TGTGCCAGTGGTCAGGGGGCAGGAGAAGCTTTCTTT
>NA|NA|TRBJ2-7|TRBV7-2
CASSLGGGGSYEQYF
TGTGCCAGCAGCTTAGGAGGGGGGGGGTCCTACGAGCAGTACTTC
>NA|NA|TRBJ2-5|TRBV6-5
CASRVQGRETQYF
TGTGCCAGCAGGGTACAGGGTAGAGAGACCCAGTACTTC
>NA|NA|TRBJ1-1|TRBV19
CASSSREGPITEAFF
TGTGCCAGTAGTTCTCGGGAGGGGCCGATCACTGAAGCTTTCTTT
>NA|NA|TRBJ2-3|TRBV28
CASSAGDTQYF
TGTGCCAGCAGCGCAGGAGATACGCAGTATTTT
>NA|NA|TRBJ2-2|TRBV12-3/TRBV12-4
CASSLGRTGELFF
TGTGCCAGCAGTTTGGGCCGGACCGGGGAGCTGTTTTTT
>NA|NA|TRBJ1-2|TRBV28
CASSVELYGYTF
TGTGCCAGCAGTGTCGAACTCTATGGCTACACCTTC
>NA|NA|TRBJ2-2|TRBV29-1
CSVYFADSFTGELFF
TGCAGCGTTTATTTCGCGGACAGCTTCACCGGGGAGCTGTTTTTT
>NA|NA|TRBJ1-4|TRBV6-5
CASTRGGTNEKLFF
TGTGCCAGCACGAGGGGGGGAACTAATGAAAAACTGTTTTTT
>NA|NA|TRBJ2-7|TRBV11-3
CASSWAQGYEQYF
TGTGCCAGCAGCTGGGCCCAGGGTTACGAGCAGTACTTC
>NA|TRBD2|TRBJ2-7|TRBV28
CASSFGLAGVGEQYF
TGTGCCAGCAGTTTCGGACTAGCGGGAGTTGGAGAGCAGTACTTC
>NA|NA|TRBJ1-4|TRBV4-2
CASSYRGGETEKLFF
TGTGCCAGCAGCTACCGGGGGGGAGAGACTGAAAAACTGTTTTTT
>few|TRBD1|TRBJ2-1|TRBV11-3
CASSSGTGQYNEQFF
TGTGCCAGCAGCTCGGGGACAGGGCAATACAATGAGCAGTTCTTC
>few|NA|TRBJ1-3|TRBV6-5
CASSYSGGGNTIYF
TGTGCCAGCAGTTACTCAGGGGGAGGAAACACCATATATTTT
>NA|TRBD1|TRBJ2-2|TRBV10-2
CASSVAGGYGELFF
TGCGCCAGCAGTGTAGCAGGGGGATACGGGGAGCTGTTTTTT
>NA|NA|TRBJ2-1|TRBV4-1
CASSQPRVNREQFF
TGCGCCAGCAGCCAACCCCGGGTCAATCGTGAGCAGTTCTTC
>NA|NA|TRBJ1-2|TRBV21-1
CASSKAWGADYGYTF
TGTGCCAGCAGCAAAGCCTGGGGCGCGGACTATGGCTACACCTTC
>NA|TRBD2|TRBJ2-3|TRBV18
CASSPPSRTRSDTQYF
TGTGCCAGCTCACCACCCTCACGGACTAGATCAGATACGCAGTATTTT
>NA|TRBD1|TRBJ2-2|TRBV6-6
CASSYSKGQGAGELFF
TGTGCCAGCAGTTACTCTAAAGGACAGGGGGCCGGGGAGCTGTTTTTT
>NA|NA|TRBJ2-1|TRBV18
CASSAKWQSYNEQFF
TGTGCCAGCTCGGCAAAGTGGCAATCCTACAATGAGCAGTTCTTC
>few|TRBD1|TRBJ2-1|TRBV18
CASSPYGTGGAGVDNEQFF
TGTGCCAGCTCACCATACGGGACAGGGGGCGCAGGAGTTGACAATGAGCAGTTCTTC
>NA|TRBD2|TRBJ2-1|TRBV7-3
CASSSTSGGINEQFF
TGTGCCAGCAGCTCAACTAGCGGGGGAATCAATGAGCAGTTCTTC
>NA|NA|TRBJ1-3|TRBV9
CASSVVGDTIYF
TGTGCCAGCAGCGTAGTCGGAGACACCATATATTTT
>NA|TRBD2|TRBJ2-7|TRBV5-5
CASSPGLAGGRYEQYF
TGTGCCAGCAGCCCGGGACTAGCGGGGGGAAGGTACGAGCAGTACTTC
>NA|NA|TRBJ2-5|TRBV11-3
CASSTRGETQYF
TGTGCCAGCAGCACCAGGGGAGAGACCCAGTACTTC
>once|NA|TRBJ2-3|TRBV6-6
CASSWGVGPDTQYF
TGTGCCAGCAGTTGGGGGGTGGGGCCAGATACGCAGTATTTT
>NA|NA|TRBJ1-1|TRBV20-1
CSASTGPTEAFF
TGCAGTGCTAGTACAGGGCCCACTGAAGCTTTCTTT